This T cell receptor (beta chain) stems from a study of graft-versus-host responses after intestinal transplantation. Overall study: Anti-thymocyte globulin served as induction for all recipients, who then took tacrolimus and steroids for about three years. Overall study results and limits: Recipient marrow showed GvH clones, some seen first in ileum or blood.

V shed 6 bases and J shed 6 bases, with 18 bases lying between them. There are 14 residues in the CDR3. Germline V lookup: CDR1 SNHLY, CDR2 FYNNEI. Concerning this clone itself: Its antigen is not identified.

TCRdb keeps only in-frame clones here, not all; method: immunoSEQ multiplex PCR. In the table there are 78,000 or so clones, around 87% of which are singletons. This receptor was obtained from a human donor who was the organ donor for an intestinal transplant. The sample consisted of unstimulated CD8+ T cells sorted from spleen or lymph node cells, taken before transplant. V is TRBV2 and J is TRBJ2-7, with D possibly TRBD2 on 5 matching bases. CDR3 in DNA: TGTGCCAGCAGGACTGAGGGTGGCATAGTCGAGCAGTACTTC. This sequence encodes CASRTEGGIVEQYF.